Below, 29 T cell receptor beta chains from the same sample are listed, as sequenced in a study of blood T cells in healthy people across ages. The second PCR ran roughly 6 to 11 cycles with a sample-barcoded 5' primer and J-beta primers. TCRdb independently ran MiXCR on the 5' RACE reads; one entry per CDR3 protein. The top ten clones hold more than 8.5% of a sample with approximately 960,000 distinct CDR3 sequences, under 35% of them seen once. The same data also contributed to another study, on T cells of mothers and their children.

The specimen sequenced was blood. These receptors originate from a woman aged 35 to 49 in good health.

Worth noting for this clonotype: A much larger clone is a single base away; this may be a read error. CDR3 coding DNA: TGCGCCAGCAGCTCCGGGACTAGCGGGTTTGGGGAGCAGTACTTC. This sequence encodes CASSSGTSGFGEQYF. The chain uses TRBV5-1 and TRBJ2-7; 12 bases agree with TRBD2. This CDR3 comprises 15 residues. Germline CDR1 is SGHRS and CDR2 is YFSETQ. V shed 3 bases and J 7 bases; nucleotides not matched to a gene: 8.

This clonotype occurred a few times. The V and J genes are TRBV20-1 and TRBJ2-5, with 11 positions matching TRBD2. The CDR3 contains 18 residues. From germline, CDR1 is DFQATT and CDR2 SNEGSKA (reference sequence). The V segment lost 0 bases and the J segment 4 bases; nucleotides outside the gene matches: 13. The CDR3 loop is CSARELIAGGPFSETQYF. The CDR3 region has the DNA TGCAGTGCTAGAGAGTTAATAGCGGGGGGGCCGTTCTCAGAGACCCAGTACTTC.

This clonotype was observed a handful of times. The chain links TRBV12-3 or TRBV12-4 to TRBJ2-1; D gene unclear. Trimming took 1 base from V and 14 from J, leaving 24 bases between them. This CDR3 comprises 16 residues. CDR3 protein: CASSLGLGQLAGREFF. The CDR3 DNA is TGTGCCAGCAGTTTAGGCCTAGGGCAGTTGGCCGGTAGAGAGTTCTTC.

This clonotype has a handful of counts. This chain uses TRBV6-2 or TRBV6-3 with TRBJ1-5; 7 bases align to TRBD1. Germline values: CDR1 MNHEY, CDR2 SVGEGT. The CDR3 is 14 residues long. The V gene end was trimmed by 2 bases and the J gene end by 6 bases; junction bases not matched to a gene: 4. CDR3 coding DNA: TGTGCCAGCAGTTACCACAGGGGAGGTCAGCCCCAGCATTTT. It codes for CASSYHRGGQPQHF.

This clonotype was seen many times. The chain carries TRBV9 and TRBJ1-2; a possible D gene is TRBD1 (6 bases). The germline V and J ends were trimmed by 3 bases and 6 bases, with 18 bases remaining between them. The CDR3 runs 15 residues. CDR1 and CDR2 (germline): SGDLS, YYNGEE. Here the CDR3 DNA reads TGTGCCAGCAGCGAAGATACAGGGTTTTGGGATGGCTACACCTTC. Protein sequence: CASSEDTGFWDGYTF.

The table lists this clonotype with a few counts. This CDR3 is missing its conserved last phenylalanine or tryptophan, likely due to a read error. The chain has TRBV5-6 and TRBJ2-7, with TRBD1 identical over 9 bases. The germline gives CDR1 SGHDT, CDR2 YYEEEE. J was trimmed by 10 bases and V by 3 bases; bases with no gene match: 11. The CDR3 is 14 residues long. The CDR3 nucleotides read TGTGCCAGCAGCTGGGGGACAGGGTCCCCCGGTCAGTACTGC. As protein: CASSWGTGSPGQYC.

V and J are TRBV20-1 and TRBJ1-6; D is undetermined. The length of the CDR3 is 15 residues. Germline values: CDR1 DFQATT, CDR2 SNEGSKA (reference sequence). Deletions cut 8 bases from V and 5 bases from J, with 19 bases between. The CDR3 spells CSPGGGNSHNSPLHF. CDR3 bases: TGCAGTCCGGGAGGAGGGAATTCGCATAATTCACCCCTCCACTTT.

Only a few counts were recorded for this clonotype. The V gene is TRBV6-1, the J gene TRBJ1-2, with D tentatively TRBD1 (6 bases). The CDR3 runs to 16 residues. Trimming took off 2 bases at V and 7 bases at J, with 20 bases between the two ends. Germline-derived CDR1 and CDR2 are MNHNS and SASEGT. The CDR3 nucleotides are TGTGCCAGCAGTGAATTCGAGGGGGGTTCGGCGATTGGCTACACCTTC. Amino acid sequence: CASSEFEGGSAIGYTF.

The gene calls are TRBV21-1 and TRBJ2-3; the table's D call, TRBD2, was not checked against the DNA. TRBV21-1 is given as a pseudogene. The CDR3 has 15 residues. CDR3 loop: CASSLTSEEADTQYF. CDR3 bases: TGTGCCAGCAGCCTCACTAGCGAAGAGGCAGATACGCAGTATTTT.

This clonotype was counted only a few times. The J gene is TRBJ2-6, the V gene TRBV5-1; 7 bases match TRBD1. There are 18 residues in the CDR3. Germline CDR1 and CDR2: SGHRS and YFSETQ. The V gene end was trimmed by 4 bases and the J gene end by 0 bases; junction bases not matched to a gene: 10. The CDR3: CASSRYRGMNSGANVLTF. The CDR3 DNA follows: TGCGCCAGCAGCAGATACAGGGGAATGAACTCTGGGGCCAACGTCCTGACTTTC.

V and J are TRBV7-3 and TRBJ1-1; D remains unclear. CDR1 SGHTA and CDR2 FQGTGA come from the germline V gene. CDR3 size: 17 residues. The V and J ends lost 4 bases and 0 bases respectively, with 18 bases between them. The CDR3 sequence is CASSSYSRSFMNTEAFF. The CDR3 DNA sequence: TGTGCCAGCAGCTCCTATTCTCGATCATTCATGAACACTGAAGCTTTCTTT.

This clonotype showed up just a few times. The germline gene is not matched at one end of the junction; a read error may be the cause. The chain links TRBV10-3 to TRBJ2-4; 13 positions match TRBD2. Germline-derived CDR1 and CDR2 are ENHRY and SYGVKD. The CDR3 has 19 amino acids. CDR3 in DNA: TGCGCCATCAGTACTAGCCGCCGACTAGCGGGGGGCCCCCCCAATGAGCAGTACTTC. Amino acids: CAISTSRRLAGGPPNEQYF.

The chain links TRBV12-3 or TRBV12-4 to TRBJ2-3, with 7 bases fitting TRBD2. CDR3 length: 15 amino acids. With V trimmed by 5 bases and J by 3 bases, 8 bases remained unmatched. The CDR3 loop is CASSALPGGTDTQYF. The DNA for the CDR3 is TGTGCCAGCAGTGCCTTGCCCGGGGGGACAGATACGCAGTATTTT.

Notes on this clonotype: This may be a read error, as it is one base from a much larger clone. The chain recombines TRBV24-1 with TRBJ2-7; TRBD1 might be the D (7 bases). TRBJ2-5 matches the DNA end more closely, so the J call is doubtful. Germline CDR1 and CDR2: KGHDR and SFDVKD. This CDR3 has 15 residues. In DNA, the CDR3 is TGTGCCACCAGTGATTTGCGGACAGGAGGGGAGACCCAGTACTTC. It yields the protein CATSDLRTGGETQYF.

V usage is TRBV13 and J usage is TRBJ2-4; D not certain. Judging by the DNA end, TRBJ2-7 fits better; the J call may be wrong. The CDR3 contains 13 residues. Germline CDR1 is PRHDT and CDR2 is FYEKMQ (reference sequence). The CDR3 loop is CASSSPSSSEQYF. In DNA, the CDR3 is TGTGCCAGCAGCTCTCCCTCTAGTTCCGAGCAGTACTTC.

This clonotype was detected only once. The junction differs from germline at one of its ends, possibly a read error. The gene calls are TRBV6-1 and TRBJ2-1; TRBD2 matches 7 bases. Germline V gene data show CDR1 as MNHNS and CDR2 as SASEGT. The CDR3 is made up of 13 amino acids. DNA of the CDR3: TGTGCCGGCAGGGCTAGCGGAGCCAATGAGCAGTTCTTC. Encoded protein: CAGRASGANEQFF.

V and J are TRBV20-1 and TRBJ1-2; 8 positions agree with TRBD1. The V segment lost 3 bases and the J segment 4 bases; nucleotides outside the gene matches: 7. CDR3 length equals 14 residues. Germline V gene data show CDR1 as DFQATT and CDR2 as SNEGSKA (reference sequence). CDR3 region: CSARVDRDLYGYTF. As DNA, the CDR3 is TGCAGTGCTAGGGTGGACAGGGATCTCTATGGCTACACCTTC.

The chain couples TRBV3-1 to TRBJ1-1; D is perhaps TRBD1 (6 bases). Germline CDR1 reads LGHDT; CDR2 reads YNNKEL (reference sequence). This CDR3 comprises 13 residues. V lost 4 bases and J 6 bases, leaving 12 bases between the germline ends. The chain's CDR3 is CASSPDRSSEAFF. The CDR3 nucleotides are TGTGCCAGCAGCCCCGACAGGAGCTCTGAAGCTTTCTTT.

In this sample, this clonotype turned up a few times. The J gene is TRBJ1-1, the V gene TRBV30; D gene ambiguous. Germline V lookup: CDR1 GTSNPN, CDR2 SVGIG (reference sequence). V gave up 7 bases and J gave up 3 bases, with 12 bases separating them. The CDR3 length is 12 residues. CDR3 protein: CASWFRDTEAFF. The CDR3, as DNA: TGTGCCTCCTGGTTCCGGGACACTGAAGCTTTCTTT.

There are many counts of this clonotype. In nucleotides, the CDR3 is TGTGCCATCAGTGGCGGGACATATTATACGCAGTATTTT. Its protein product is CAISGGTYYTQYF. V usage is TRBV10-3 and J usage is TRBJ2-3, with D possibly called TRBD1 or TRBD2 (6 bases each). V lost 4 bases to trimming and J lost 7 bases, with 12 bases between them. Germline loops: CDR1 ENHRY, CDR2 SYGVKD. The CDR3 extends over 13 amino acids.

The chain couples TRBV5-6 to TRBJ1-3; unclear D gene. The germline CDR1 and CDR2 sequences are SGHDT and YYEEEE. CDR3 length: 14 amino acids. Trimming pared 2 bases from V and 0 bases from J, leaving 6 bases between. The CDR3 is CASSFGRSGNTIYF. CDR3 bases: TGTGCCAGCAGCTTTGGTCGCTCTGGAAACACCATATATTTT.

Worth noting for this clonotype: The junction departs from the called germline gene at one end, perhaps through a read error. The gene calls are TRBV20-1 and TRBJ1-4; no reliable D call. Germline values: CDR1 DFQATT, CDR2 SNEGSKA (reference sequence). The CDR3 has 11 amino acids. CDR3 residues: CSASRAEKRFF. DNA of the CDR3: TGCAGTGCTAGTCGCGCTGAAAAACGGTTTTTT.

The rearrangement joins TRBV6-5 to TRBJ2-5; TRBD2 is a possible D gene (5 bases). The DNA end is more similar to TRBJ2-7, so the J call may be wrong. The CDR3 sequence is 13 residues long. Germline V CDR1 and CDR2: MNHEY, SVGAGI. The CDR3 DNA follows: TGTGCCAGCAGCCCTAGCTGGGTTTACGAGCAGTACTTC. As protein: CASSPSWVYEQYF.

This clonotype was seen at least ten times. The genes are TRBV7-9 and TRBJ2-7, with D possibly matching TRBD1 (6 bases). The ends were cut back, 5 bases at V and 2 bases at J, with 13 bases in the middle. The germline V gene encodes CDR1 SEHNR and CDR2 FQNEAQ (reference sequence). CDR3 length equals 14 residues. In DNA form, the CDR3 reads TGTGCCAGCAGCCATAGGACAGACGCCTACGAGCAGTACTTC. It translates to CASSHRTDAYEQYF.

This clonotype was detected only a few times. This chain connects TRBV5-1 to TRBJ1-1, with D uncertain. Trimming removed 1 base at V and 0 bases at J, with 10 bases between. CDR1 and CDR2 (germline): SGHRS, YFSETQ. The CDR3 totals 15 residues. Written as DNA, the CDR3 is TGCGCCAGCAGCTTGTGGGCAGATTTGAACACTGAAGCTTTCTTT. Translating gives CASSLWADLNTEAFF. Supplemented by reference TRBV5-1 and TRBJ1-1, the full variable domain reads KAGVTQTPRYLIKTRGQQVTLSCSPISGHRSVSWYQQTPGQGLQFLFEYFSETQRNKGNFPGRFSGRQFSNSRSEMNVSTLELGDSALYLCASSLWADLNTEAFFGQGTRLTVV.

Many counts were recorded for this clonotype. This chain links TRBV10-3 with TRBJ1-2; 11 nucleotides align to TRBD1. Germline assignment: CDR1 ENHRY and CDR2 SYGVKD. This CDR3 contains 14 residues. The trim removed 4 bases at V and 6 bases at J, leaving 4 bases unmatched. CDR3 protein: CAISGTGGRDGYTF. CDR3 DNA: TGTGCCATCAGTGGGACAGGGGGCCGCGATGGCTACACCTTC.

This chain links TRBV7-9 with TRBJ1-5; 7 positions agree with TRBD1. This CDR3 is built from 16 residues. Germline CDR1 SEHNR, CDR2 FQNEAQ (reference sequence). Trimming cost V 1 base and J 0 bases; bases outside gene matches: 3. CDR3 amino acids: CASSLGQGDSNQPQHF. In nucleotides, the CDR3 is TGTGCCAGCAGCTTAGGACAGGGCGATAGCAATCAGCCCCAGCATTTT.

The chain has TRBV29-1 and TRBJ2-7; 7 bases fit TRBD2. CDR3 size: 13 residues. Germline assignment: CDR1 SQVTM and CDR2 ANQGSEA. The V gene end was trimmed by 1 base and the J gene end by 5 bases; junction bases not matched to a gene: 5. Here the CDR3 DNA reads TGCAGCGTTGAAGGGGCGGGAGTCCACGAGCAGTACTTC. It yields the protein CSVEGAGVHEQYF.

This clonotype has a handful of counts. V and J are TRBV20-1 and TRBJ1-5; no clear D gene. This CDR3 is 15 amino acids long. Trimming removed 0 bases at V and 5 bases at J, with 14 bases between. Germline-derived CDR1 and CDR2 are DFQATT and SNEGSKA (reference sequence). The CDR3 loop is CSARDLGRAYQPQHF. CDR3 coding DNA: TGCAGTGCTAGAGATCTTGGACGAGCTTATCAGCCCCAGCATTTT.